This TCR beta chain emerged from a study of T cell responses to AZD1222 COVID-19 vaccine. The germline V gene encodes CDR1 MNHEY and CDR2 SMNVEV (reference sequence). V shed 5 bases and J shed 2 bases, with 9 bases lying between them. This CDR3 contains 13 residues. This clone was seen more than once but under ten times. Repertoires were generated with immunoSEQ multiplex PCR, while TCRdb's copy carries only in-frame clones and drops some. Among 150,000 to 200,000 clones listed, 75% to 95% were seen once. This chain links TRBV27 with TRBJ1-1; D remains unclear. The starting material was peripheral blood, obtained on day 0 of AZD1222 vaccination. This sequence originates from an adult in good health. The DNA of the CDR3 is TGTGCCAGCAGTCCGCTACTAAACACTGAAGCTTTCTTT. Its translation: CASSPLLNTEAFF.